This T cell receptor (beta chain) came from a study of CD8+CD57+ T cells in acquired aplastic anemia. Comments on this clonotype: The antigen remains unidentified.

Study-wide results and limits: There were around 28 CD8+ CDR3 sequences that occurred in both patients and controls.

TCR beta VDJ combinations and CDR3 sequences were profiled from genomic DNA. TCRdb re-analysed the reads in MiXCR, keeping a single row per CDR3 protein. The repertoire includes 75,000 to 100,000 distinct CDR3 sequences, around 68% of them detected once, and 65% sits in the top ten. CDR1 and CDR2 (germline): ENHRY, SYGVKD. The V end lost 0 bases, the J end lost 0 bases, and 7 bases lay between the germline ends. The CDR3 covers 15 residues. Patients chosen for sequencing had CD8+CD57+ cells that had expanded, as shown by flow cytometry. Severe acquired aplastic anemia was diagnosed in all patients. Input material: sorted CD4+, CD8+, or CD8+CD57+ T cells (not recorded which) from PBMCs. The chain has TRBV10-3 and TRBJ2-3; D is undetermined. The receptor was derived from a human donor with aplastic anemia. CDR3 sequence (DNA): TGTGCCATCAGTGAGTCAGTTGATAGCACAGATACGCAGTATTTT. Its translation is CAISESVDSTDTQYF.